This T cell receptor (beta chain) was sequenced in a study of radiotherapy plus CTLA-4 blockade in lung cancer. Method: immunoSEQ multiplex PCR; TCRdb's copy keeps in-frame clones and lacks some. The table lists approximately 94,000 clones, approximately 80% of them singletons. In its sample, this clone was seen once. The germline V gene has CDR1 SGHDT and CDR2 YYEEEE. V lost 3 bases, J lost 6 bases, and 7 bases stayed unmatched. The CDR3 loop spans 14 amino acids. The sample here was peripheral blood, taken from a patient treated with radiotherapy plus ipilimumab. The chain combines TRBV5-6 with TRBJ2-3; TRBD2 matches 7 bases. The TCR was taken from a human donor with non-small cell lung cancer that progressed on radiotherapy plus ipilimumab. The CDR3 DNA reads TGTGCCAGCAGCTCGGGGACTATCGGGGATACGCAGTATTTT. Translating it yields CASSSGTIGDTQYF.